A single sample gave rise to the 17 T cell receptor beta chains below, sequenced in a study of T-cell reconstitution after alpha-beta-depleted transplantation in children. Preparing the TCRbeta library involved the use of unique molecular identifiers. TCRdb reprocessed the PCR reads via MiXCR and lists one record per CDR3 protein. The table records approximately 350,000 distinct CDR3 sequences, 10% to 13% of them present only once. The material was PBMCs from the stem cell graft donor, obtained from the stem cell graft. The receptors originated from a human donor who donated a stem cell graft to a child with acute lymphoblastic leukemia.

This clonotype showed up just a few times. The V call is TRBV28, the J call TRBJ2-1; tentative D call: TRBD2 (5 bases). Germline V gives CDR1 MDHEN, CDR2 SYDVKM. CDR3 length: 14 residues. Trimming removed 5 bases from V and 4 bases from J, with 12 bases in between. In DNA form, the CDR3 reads TGTGCCAGCAGTACTAGGACCGCATACAATGAGCAGTTCTTC. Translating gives CASSTRTAYNEQFF.

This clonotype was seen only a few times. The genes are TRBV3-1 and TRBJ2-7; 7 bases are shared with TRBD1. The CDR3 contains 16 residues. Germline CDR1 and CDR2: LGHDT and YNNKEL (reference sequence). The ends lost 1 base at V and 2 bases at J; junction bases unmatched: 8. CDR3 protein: CASSQVAGTEPYEQYF. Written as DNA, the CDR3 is TGTGCCAGCAGCCAAGTGGCCGGGACAGAGCCCTACGAGCAGTACTTC.

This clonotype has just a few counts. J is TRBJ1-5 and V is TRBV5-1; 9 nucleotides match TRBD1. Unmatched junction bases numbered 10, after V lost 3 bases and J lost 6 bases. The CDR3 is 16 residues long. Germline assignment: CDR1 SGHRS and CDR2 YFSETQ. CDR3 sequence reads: CASSYLPGQGGQPQHF. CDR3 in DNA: TGCGCCAGCAGCTACCTCCCGGGACAGGGTGGTCAGCCCCAGCATTTT.

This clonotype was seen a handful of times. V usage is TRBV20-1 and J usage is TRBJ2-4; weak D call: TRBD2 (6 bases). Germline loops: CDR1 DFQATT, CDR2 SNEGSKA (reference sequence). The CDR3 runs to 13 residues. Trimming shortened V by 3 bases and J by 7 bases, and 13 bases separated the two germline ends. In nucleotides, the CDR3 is TGCAGTGCTAGTTTACGGGGGTGGAACATTCAGTACTTC. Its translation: CSASLRGWNIQYF.

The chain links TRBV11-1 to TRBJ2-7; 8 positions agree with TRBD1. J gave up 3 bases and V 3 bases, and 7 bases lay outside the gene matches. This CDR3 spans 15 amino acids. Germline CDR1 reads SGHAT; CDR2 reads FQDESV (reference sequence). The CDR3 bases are TGTGCCAGCAGCTTGATTCAGGGGGCAAACTACGAGCAGTACTTC. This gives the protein CASSLIQGANYEQYF.

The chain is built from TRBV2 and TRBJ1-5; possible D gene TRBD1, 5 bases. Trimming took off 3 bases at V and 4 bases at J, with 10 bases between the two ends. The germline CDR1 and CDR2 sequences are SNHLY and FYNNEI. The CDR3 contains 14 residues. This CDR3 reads CASSDDSSNQPQHF. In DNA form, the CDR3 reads TGTGCCAGCAGTGACGACAGTTCGAATCAGCCCCAGCATTTT.

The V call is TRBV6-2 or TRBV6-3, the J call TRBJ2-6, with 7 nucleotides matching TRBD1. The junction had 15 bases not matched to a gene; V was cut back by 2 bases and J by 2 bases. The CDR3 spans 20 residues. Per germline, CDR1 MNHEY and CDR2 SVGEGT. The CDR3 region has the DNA TGTGCCAGCAGTTACCCAGAATCCGGGACAGTATATCCTGGGGCCAACGTCCTGACTTTC. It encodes CASSYPESGTVYPGANVLTF.

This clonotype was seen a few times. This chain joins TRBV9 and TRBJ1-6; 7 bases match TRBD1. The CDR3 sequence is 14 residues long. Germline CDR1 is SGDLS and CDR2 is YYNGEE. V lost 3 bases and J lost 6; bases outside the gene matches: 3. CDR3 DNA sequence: TGTGCCAGCAGCGCCAGACAGGGTAATTCACCCCTCCACTTT. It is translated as CASSARQGNSPLHF.

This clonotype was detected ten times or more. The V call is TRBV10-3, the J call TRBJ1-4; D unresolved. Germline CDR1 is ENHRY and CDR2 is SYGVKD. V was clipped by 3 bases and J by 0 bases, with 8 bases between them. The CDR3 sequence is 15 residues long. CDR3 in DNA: TGTGCCATCAGTGACCCGCTTACAACTAATGAAAAACTGTTTTTT. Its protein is CAISDPLTTNEKLFF.

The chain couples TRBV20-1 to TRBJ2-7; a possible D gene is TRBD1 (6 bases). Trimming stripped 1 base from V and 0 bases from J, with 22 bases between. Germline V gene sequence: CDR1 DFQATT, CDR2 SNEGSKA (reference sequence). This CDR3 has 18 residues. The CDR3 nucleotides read TGCAGTGCTAGAGTTCAGGGGTCTGGCGGGCTTGCCTCCTACGAGCAGTACTTC. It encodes CSARVQGSGGLASYEQYF.

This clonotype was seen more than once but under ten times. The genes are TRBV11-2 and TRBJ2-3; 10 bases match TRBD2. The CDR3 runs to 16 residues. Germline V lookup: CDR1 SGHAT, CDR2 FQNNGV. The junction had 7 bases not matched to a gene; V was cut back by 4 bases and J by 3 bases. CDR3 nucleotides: TGTGCCAGCAGCTCTTGGACTAGCGGAATTACAGATACGCAGTATTTT. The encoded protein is CASSSWTSGITDTQYF.

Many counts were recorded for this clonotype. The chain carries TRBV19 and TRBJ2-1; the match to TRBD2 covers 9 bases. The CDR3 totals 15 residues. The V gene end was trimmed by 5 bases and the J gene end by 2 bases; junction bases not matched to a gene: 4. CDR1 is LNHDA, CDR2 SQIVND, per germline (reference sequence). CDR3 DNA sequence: TGTGCCAGTAGTTCCAGACTAGCGGCCTACAATGAGCAGTTCTTC. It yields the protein CASSSRLAAYNEQFF.

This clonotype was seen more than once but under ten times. The chain's CDR3 is CASSASGRAPQETQYF. The CDR3, as DNA: TGTGCCAGCAGTGCTAGCGGGAGGGCCCCCCAAGAGACCCAGTACTTC. This chain connects TRBV28 to TRBJ2-5; 12 positions match TRBD2. This CDR3 is built from 16 residues. V lost 5 bases and J lost 1; bases outside the gene matches: 5. Germline assignment: CDR1 MDHEN and CDR2 SYDVKM.

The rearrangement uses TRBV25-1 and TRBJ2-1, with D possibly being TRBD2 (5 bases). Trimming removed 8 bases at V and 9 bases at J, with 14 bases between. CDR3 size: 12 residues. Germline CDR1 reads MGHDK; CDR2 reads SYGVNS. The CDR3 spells CASGLQDGEQFF. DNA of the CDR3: TGTGCCAGCGGACTCCAAGATGGTGAGCAGTTCTTC.

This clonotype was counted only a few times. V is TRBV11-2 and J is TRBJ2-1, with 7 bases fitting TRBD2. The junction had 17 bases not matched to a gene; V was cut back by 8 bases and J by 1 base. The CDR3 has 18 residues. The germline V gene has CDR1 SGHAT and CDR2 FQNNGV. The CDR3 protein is CASHATSRFGVSYNEQFF. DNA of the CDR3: TGTGCCAGCCACGCGACTAGCCGGTTTGGGGTTTCCTACAATGAGCAGTTCTTC.

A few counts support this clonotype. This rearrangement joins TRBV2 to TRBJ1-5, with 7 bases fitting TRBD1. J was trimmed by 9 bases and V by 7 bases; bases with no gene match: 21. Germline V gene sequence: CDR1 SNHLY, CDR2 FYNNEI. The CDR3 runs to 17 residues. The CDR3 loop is CASKALPTGPKGVPQHF. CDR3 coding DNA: TGTGCCAGCAAAGCACTACCGACAGGGCCTAAAGGAGTGCCCCAGCATTTT.

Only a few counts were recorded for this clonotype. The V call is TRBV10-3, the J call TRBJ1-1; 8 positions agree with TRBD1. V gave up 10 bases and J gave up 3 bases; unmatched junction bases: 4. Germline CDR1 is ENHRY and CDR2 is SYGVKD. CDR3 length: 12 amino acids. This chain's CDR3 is CATRQGHTEAFF. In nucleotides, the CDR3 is TGTGCCACTAGACAGGGGCACACTGAAGCTTTCTTT.